This TCR beta chain was observed in a study of T cell repertoires in cytomegalovirus infection. Study details: Both a matching HLA type and CMV infection were indicated by public TCR beta signatures. Study conclusions and caveats: Clonotypes of TCR beta that were HLA-C-restricted and CMV-specific dominated the ex vivo response. Public TCR beta family frequency separated CMV-and-HLA carriers, including in an independent cohort.

Via MiXCR, TCRdb re-called the reads, giving one row per CDR3 protein. The sample has 65,000 to 90,000 distinct CDR3 sequences, 3.7% seen once. The CDR3 covers 11 residues. Germline lookup yields CDR1 SEHNR and CDR2 FQNEAQ (reference sequence). V lost 5 bases and J lost 7, with 8 bases in between. The sample holds many counts of this clonotype. Its cognate antigen is unknown. The chain uses TRBV7-9 and TRBJ2-5; D not certain. The source of this sequence is a human donor in good health (CMV status not recorded). Some clones in this sample may be carry-over from other donors' samples. Sequencing was performed on PBMCs. DNA of the CDR3: TGTGCCAGCAGCCCCGAGAGGACCCAGTACTTC. Encoded protein: CASSPERTQYF.